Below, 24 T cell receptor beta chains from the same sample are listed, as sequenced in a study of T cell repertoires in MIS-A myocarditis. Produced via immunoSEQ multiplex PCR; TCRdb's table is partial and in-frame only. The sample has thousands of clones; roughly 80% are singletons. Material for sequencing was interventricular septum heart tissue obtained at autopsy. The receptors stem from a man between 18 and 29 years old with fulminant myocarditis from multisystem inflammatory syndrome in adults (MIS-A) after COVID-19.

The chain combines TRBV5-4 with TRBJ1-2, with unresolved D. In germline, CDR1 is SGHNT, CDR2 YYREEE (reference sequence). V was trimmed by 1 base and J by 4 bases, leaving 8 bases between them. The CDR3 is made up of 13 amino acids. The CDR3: CASSLTQSYGYTF. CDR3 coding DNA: TGTGCCAGCAGCTTGACTCAGAGCTATGGCTACACCTTC. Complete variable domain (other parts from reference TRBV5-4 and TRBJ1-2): ETGVTQSPTHLIKTRGQQVTLRCSSQSGHNTVSWYQQALGQGPQFIFQYYREEENGRGNFPPRFSGLQFPNYSSELNVNALELDDSALYLCASSLTQSYGYTFGSGTRLTVV.

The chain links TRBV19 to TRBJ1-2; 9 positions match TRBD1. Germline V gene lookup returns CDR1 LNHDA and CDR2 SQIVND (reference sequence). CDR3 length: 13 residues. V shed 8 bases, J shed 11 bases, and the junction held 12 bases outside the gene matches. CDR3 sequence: CASENRGLAPYTF. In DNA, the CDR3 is TGTGCCAGTGAAAACAGGGGGCTGGCGCCTTACACCTTC.

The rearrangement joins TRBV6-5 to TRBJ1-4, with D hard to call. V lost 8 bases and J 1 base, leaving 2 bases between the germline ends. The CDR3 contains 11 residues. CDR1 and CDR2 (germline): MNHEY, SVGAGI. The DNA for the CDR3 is TGTGCCAGCCGAACTAATGAAAAACTGTTTTTT. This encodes CASRTNEKLFF.

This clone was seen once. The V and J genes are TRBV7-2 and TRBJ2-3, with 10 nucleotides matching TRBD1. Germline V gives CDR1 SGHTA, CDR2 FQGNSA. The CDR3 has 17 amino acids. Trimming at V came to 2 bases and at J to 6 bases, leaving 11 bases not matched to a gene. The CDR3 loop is CASSLKPGTGEMDTQYF. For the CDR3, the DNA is TGTGCCAGCAGCTTAAAACCCGGGACAGGGGAAATGGATACGCAGTATTTT.

The CDR3: CASSSTHSGGPGELFF. CDR3 in DNA: TGTGCCAGCAGTTCCACTCATTCCGGGGGTCCCGGGGAGCTGTTTTTT. This rearrangement joins TRBV27 to TRBJ2-2; D is perhaps TRBD2 (6 bases). V was clipped by 4 bases and J by 6 bases, with 18 bases between them. Germline loops: CDR1 MNHEY, CDR2 SMNVEV (reference sequence). This CDR3 is built from 16 residues.

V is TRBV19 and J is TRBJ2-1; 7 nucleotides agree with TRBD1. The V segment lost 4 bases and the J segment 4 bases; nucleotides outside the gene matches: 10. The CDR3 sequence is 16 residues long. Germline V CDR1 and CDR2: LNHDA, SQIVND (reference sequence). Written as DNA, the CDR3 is TGTGCCAGTAGTACCCAGACAGGGTCGGCTTACAATGAGCAGTTCTTC. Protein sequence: CASSTQTGSAYNEQFF.

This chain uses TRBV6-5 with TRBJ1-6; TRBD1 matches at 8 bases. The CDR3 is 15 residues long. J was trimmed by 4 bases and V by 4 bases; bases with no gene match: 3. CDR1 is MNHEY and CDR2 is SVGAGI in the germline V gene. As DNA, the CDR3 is TGTGCCAGCAGTTCACGGACAGGGTATAATTCACCCCTCCACTTT. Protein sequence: CASSSRTGYNSPLHF.

The DNA for the CDR3 is TGTGCCAGCAGCTGGGGGGGCAGGGAGACCCAGTACTTC. Its translation: CASSWGGRETQYF. The chain uses TRBV12-3 or TRBV12-4 and TRBJ2-5; D is possibly TRBD2 (7 bases). Trimming pared 6 bases from V and 5 bases from J, leaving 13 bases between. There are 13 residues in the CDR3.

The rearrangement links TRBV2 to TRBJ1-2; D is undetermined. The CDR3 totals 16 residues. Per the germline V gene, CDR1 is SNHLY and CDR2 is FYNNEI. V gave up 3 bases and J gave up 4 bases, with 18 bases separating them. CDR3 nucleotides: TGTGCCAGCAGTGAGACAAGAACCCTATCTGTCTATGGCTACACCTTC. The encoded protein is CASSETRTLSVYGYTF.

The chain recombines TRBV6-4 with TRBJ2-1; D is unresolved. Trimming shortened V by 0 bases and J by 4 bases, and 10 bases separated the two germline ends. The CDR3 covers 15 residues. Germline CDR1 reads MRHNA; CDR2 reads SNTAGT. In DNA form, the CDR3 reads TGTGCCAGCAGTGACTCATGGGAAGGGTACAATGAGCAGTTCTTC. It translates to CASSDSWEGYNEQFF.

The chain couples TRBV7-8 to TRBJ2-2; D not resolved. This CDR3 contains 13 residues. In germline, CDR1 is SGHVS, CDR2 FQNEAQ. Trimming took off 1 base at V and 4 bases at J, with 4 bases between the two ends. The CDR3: CASSLGGTGELFF. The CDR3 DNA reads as TGTGCCAGCAGCTTAGGGGGCACCGGGGAGCTGTTTTTT.

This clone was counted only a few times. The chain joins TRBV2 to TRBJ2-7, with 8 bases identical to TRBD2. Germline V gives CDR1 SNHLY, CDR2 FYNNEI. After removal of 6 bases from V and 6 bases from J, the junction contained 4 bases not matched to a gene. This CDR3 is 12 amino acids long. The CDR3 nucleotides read TGTGCCAGCAGCGCCCGGGAGGGCGAGCAGTACTTC. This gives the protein CASSAREGEQYF.

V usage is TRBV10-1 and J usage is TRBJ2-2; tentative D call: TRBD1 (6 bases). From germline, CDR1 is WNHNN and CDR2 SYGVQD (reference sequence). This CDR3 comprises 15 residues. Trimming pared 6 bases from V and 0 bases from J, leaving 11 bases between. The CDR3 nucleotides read TGCGCCAGCAGCGGACAGCTTTCGAACACCGGGGAGCTGTTTTTT. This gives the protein CASSGQLSNTGELFF.

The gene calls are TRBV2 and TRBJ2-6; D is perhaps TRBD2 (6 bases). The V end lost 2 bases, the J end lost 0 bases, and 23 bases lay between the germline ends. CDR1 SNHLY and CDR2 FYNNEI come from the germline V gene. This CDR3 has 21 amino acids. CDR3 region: CASSEYAEPAGLPSGANVLTF. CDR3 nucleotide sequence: TGTGCCAGCAGTGAATATGCAGAACCAGCGGGCCTACCCTCTGGGGCCAACGTCCTGACTTTC.

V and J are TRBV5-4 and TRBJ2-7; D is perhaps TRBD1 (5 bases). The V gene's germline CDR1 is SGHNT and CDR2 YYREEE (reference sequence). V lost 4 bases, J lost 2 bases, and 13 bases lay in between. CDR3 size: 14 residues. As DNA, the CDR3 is TGTGCCAGCAGCCATAGAACAGGAACCTACGAGCAGTACTTC. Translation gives CASSHRTGTYEQYF.

As DNA, the CDR3 is TGCGCCAGCAGCGCGAAAACAGGGGCAAACACTGAAGCTTTCTTT. The encoded protein is CASSAKTGANTEAFF. The chain carries TRBV5-1 and TRBJ1-1, with TRBD1 identical over 7 bases. The trim removed 4 bases at V and 2 bases at J, leaving 8 bases unmatched. Germline V CDR1 and CDR2: SGHRS, YFSETQ. CDR3 size: 15 residues.

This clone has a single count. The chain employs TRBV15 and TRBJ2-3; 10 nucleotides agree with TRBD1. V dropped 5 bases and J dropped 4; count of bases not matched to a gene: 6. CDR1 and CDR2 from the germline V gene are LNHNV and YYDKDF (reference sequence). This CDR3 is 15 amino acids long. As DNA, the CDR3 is TGTGCCACCAGCGCCCGGGACAGGGGCGCAGATACGCAGTATTTT. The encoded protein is CATSARDRGADTQYF.

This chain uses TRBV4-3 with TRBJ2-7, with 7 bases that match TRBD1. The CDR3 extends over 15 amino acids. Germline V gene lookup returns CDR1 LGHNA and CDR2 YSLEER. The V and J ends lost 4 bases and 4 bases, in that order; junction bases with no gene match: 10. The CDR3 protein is CASSRLRQGQYEQYF. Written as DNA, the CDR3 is TGCGCCAGCAGCCGCCTCCGACAGGGACAATACGAGCAGTACTTC.

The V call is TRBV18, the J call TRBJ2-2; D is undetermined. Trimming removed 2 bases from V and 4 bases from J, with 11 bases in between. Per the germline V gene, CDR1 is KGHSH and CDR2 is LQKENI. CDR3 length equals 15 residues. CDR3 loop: CASSPGNMGTGELFF. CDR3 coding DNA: TGTGCCAGCTCACCAGGCAATATGGGCACCGGGGAGCTGTTTTTT.

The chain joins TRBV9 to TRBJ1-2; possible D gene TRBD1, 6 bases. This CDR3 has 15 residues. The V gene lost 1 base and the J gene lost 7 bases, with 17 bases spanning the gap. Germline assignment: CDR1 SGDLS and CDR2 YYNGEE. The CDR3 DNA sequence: TGTGCCAGCAGCGTACCCGGCAGGGGCTTGGGTGGCTACACCTTC. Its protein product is CASSVPGRGLGGYTF.

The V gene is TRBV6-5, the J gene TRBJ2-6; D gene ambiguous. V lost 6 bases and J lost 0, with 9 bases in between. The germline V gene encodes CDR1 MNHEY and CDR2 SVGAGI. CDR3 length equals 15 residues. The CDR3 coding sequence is TGTGCCAGCAGCTCACTTAGCTCTGGGGCCAACGTCCTGACTTTC. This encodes CASSSLSSGANVLTF.

The CDR3 region has the DNA TGTGCCTGGAACGTCAAACTGTTGGACACCATATATTTT. Its protein is CAWNVKLLDTIYF. This chain uses TRBV30 with TRBJ1-3; D unresolved. CDR3 size: 13 residues. The germline V gene encodes CDR1 GTSNPN and CDR2 SVGIG (reference sequence). V was shortened by 4 bases and J by 8 bases, with 15 bases between the two germline ends.

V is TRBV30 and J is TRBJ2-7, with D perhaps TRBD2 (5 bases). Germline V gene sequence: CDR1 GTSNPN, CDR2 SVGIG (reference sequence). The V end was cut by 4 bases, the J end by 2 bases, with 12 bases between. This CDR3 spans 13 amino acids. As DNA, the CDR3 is TGTGCCTGGAATCTTCGGGGAACCTACGAGCAGTACTTC. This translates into CAWNLRGTYEQYF.

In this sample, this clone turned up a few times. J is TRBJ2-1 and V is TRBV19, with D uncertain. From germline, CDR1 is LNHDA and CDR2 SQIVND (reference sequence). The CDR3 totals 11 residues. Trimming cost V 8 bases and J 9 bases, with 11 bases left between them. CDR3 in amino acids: CASGIGREQFF. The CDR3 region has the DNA TGTGCCAGTGGGATCGGACGTGAGCAGTTCTTC.